This TCR beta chain was sequenced during a study of a mutant IDH1 vaccine in newly diagnosed glioma. Time point indicated: week 35, safety follow-up. The vaccine gave 300 ug of a 20-mer mutant IDH1 peptide subcutaneously per dose. This CDR3 has 16 amino acids. Germline V gives CDR1 MRHNA, CDR2 SNTAGT. V lost 3 bases to trimming and J lost 2 bases, with 16 bases between them. Generated by immunoSEQ multiplex PCR, the TCRdb table keeps only in-frame clones and is missing some. The table shows some 70,000 clones, with roughly 84% occurring only once. A word on this clone: The antigen remains undetermined.

The chain couples TRBV6-4 to TRBJ1-2; TRBD1 might be the D (6 bases). Specimen: PBMCs, collected from a glioma patient whose treatment included an IDH1 peptide vaccine. The receptor's source is a man in his late teens or twenties with glioma. CDR3 region: CASSERDGGLNYGYTF. The CDR3 coding sequence is TGTGCCAGCAGTGAGCGGGACGGGGGCCTAAACTATGGCTACACCTTC.